This T cell receptor (beta chain) originates from a study of cytomegalovirus exposure and HLA in healthy donors. As regards this clone: What it recognizes is unknown.

The PCR ran on 60 Vbeta and 13 Jbeta primers. Sequencing used immunoSEQ multiplex PCR; TCRdb keeps in-frame clones, though not all of them. Of over 85,000 clones detected, approximately 69% appear once; the ten largest clones hold approximately 1.1%. The CDR3 runs 11 residues. Deletions cut 3 bases from V and 14 bases from J, with 16 bases between. Per the germline V gene, CDR1 is SQVTM and CDR2 is ANQGSEA. Broader study findings: Earlier findings revealed that most TCR beta V segments proved productive either about 87% or about 30% of the time. The classifier reportedly diagnosed cytomegalovirus status with high specificity and sensitivity.

The sample comprised PBMCs. The clonotype was recovered from a female donor in good health and CMV-seronegative. This sequence joins TRBV29-1 and TRBJ1-2; D might be TRBD1 (6 bases). As DNA, the CDR3 is TGCAGCGTTGATACAGGGAGTTTGGGTACCTTC. It is translated as CSVDTGSLGTF.